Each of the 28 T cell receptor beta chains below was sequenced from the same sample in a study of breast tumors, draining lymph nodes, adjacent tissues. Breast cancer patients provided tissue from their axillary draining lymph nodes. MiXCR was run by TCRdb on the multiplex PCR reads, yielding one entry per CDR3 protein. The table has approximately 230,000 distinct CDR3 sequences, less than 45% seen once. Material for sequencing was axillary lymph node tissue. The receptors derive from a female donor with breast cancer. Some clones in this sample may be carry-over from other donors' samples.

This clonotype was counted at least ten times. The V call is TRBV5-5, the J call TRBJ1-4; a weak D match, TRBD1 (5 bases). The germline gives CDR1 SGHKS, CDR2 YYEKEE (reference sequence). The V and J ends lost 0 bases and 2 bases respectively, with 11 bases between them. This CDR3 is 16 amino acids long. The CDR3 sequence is CASSLVGERTNEKLFF. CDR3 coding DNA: TGTGCCAGCAGCTTGGTGGGGGAGAGGACTAATGAAAAACTGTTTTTT.

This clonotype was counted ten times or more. The CDR3 reads CASSSETGGNEQFF. In DNA form, the CDR3 reads TGTGCCAGCAGCTCGGAGACAGGCGGGAATGAGCAGTTCTTC. The V and J genes are TRBV5-4 and TRBJ2-1, with D maybe TRBD1 (6 bases). V was clipped by 3 bases and J by 7 bases, with 14 bases between them. CDR1 is SGHNT and CDR2 is YYREEE in the germline V gene (reference sequence). CDR3 length: 14 amino acids.

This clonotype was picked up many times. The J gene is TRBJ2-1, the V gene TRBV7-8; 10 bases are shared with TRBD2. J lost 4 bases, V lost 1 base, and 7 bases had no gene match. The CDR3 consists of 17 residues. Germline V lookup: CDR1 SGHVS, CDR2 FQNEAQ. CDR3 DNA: TGTGCCAGCAGCTTAGGTGTAGCTAGCGGGGGATACAATGAGCAGTTCTTC. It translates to CASSLGVASGGYNEQFF.

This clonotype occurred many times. The CDR3 DNA reads as TGCGCCAGCAGCGTCCAGGGAGGGCCGTCCTACGAGCAGTACTTC. Translation: CASSVQGGPSYEQYF. V is TRBV5-1 and J is TRBJ2-7; 7 nucleotides match TRBD2. Unmatched junction bases numbered 8, after V lost 4 bases and J lost 1 base. CDR1 SGHRS and CDR2 YFSETQ come from the germline V gene. The CDR3 length is 15 residues.

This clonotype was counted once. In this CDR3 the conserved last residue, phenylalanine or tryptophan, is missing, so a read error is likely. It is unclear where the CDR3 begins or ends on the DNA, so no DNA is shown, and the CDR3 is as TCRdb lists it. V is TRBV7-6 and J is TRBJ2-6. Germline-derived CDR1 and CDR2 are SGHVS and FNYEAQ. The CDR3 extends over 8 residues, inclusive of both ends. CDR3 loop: CASSLDVS.

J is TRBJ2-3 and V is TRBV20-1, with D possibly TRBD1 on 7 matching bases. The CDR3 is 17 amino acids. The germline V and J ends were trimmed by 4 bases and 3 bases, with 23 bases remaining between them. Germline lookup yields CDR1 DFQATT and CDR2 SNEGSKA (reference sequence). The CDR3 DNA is TGCAGTGCTATTCGACAGGGCGTTGGGGGGCAGACAGATACGCAGTATTTT. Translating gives CSAIRQGVGGQTDTQYF.

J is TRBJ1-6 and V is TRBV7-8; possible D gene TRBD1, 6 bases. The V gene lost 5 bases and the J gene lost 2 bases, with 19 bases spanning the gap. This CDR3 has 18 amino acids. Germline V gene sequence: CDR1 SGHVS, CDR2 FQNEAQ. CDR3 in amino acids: CASSRGSGQGTYNSPLHF. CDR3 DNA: TGTGCCAGCAGCCGAGGGTCTGGGCAGGGGACCTATAATTCACCCCTCCACTTT.

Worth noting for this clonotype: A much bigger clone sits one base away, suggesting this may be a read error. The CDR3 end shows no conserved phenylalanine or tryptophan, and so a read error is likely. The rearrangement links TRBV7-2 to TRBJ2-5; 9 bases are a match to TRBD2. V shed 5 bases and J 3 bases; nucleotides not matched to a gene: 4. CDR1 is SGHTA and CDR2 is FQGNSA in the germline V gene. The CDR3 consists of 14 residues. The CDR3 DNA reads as TGTGCCAGCAGCGCCCGACTAGCGGAAGAGACCCAGTACCTC. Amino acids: CASSARLAEETQYL.

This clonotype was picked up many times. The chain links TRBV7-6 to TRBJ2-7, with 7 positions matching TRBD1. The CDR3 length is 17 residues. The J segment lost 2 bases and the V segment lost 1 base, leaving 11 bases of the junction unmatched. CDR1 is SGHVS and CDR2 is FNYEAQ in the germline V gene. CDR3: CASSLDETGTRTYEQYF. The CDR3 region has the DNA TGTGCCAGCAGCTTAGACGAGACAGGGACACGTACCTACGAGCAGTACTTC.

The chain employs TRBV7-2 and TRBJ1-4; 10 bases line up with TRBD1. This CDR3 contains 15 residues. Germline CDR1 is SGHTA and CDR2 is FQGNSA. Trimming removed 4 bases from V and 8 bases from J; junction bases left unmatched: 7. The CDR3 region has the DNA TGTGCCAGCAGCTGGCCCGGGACAGGGGAAGAAAAACTGTTTTTT. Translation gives CASSWPGTGEEKLFF.

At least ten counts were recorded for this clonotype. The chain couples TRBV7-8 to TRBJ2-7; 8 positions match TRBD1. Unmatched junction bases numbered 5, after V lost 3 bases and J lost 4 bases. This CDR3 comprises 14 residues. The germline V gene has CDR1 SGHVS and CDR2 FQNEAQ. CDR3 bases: TGTGCCAGCAGCTTTCGCAGGGGGCGTTACGAGCAGTACTTC. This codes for CASSFRRGRYEQYF. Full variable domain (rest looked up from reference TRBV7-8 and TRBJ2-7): GAGVSQSPRYKVAKRGQDVALRCDPISGHVSLFWYQQALGQGPEFLTYFQNEAQLDKSGLPSDRFFAERPEGSVSTLKIQRTQQEDSAVYLCASSFRRGRYEQYFGPGTRLTVT.

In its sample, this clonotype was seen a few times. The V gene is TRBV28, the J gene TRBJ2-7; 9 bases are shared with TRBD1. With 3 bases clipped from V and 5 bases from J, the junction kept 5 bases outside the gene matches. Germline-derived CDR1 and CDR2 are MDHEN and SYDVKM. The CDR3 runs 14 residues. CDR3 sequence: CASSLGQGSHEQYF. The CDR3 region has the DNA TGTGCCAGCAGTTTGGGACAGGGAAGTCACGAGCAGTACTTC.

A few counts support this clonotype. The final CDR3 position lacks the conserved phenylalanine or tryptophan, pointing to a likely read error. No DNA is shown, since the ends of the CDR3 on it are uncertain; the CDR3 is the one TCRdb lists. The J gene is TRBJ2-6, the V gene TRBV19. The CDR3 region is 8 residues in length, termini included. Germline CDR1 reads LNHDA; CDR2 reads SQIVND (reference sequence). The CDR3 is CASSSRTS.

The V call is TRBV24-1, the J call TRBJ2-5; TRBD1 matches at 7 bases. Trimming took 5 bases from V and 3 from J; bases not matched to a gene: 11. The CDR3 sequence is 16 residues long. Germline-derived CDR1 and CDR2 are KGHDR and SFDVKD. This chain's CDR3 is CATSGAGGYPKETQYF. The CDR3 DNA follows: TGTGCCACCAGTGGGGCAGGGGGATACCCTAAAGAGACCCAGTACTTC.

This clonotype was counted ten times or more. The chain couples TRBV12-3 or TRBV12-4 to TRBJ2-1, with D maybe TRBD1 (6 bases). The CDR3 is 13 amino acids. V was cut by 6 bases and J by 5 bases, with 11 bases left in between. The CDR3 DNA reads TGTGCCAGCAGCAGGGGCCCGGACAATGAGCAGTTCTTC. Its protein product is CASSRGPDNEQFF.

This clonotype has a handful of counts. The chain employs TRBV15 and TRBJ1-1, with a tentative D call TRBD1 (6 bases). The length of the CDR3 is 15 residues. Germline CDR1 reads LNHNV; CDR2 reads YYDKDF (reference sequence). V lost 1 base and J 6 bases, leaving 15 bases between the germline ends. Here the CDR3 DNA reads TGTGCCACCAGCAGAGGTTCGTGGGGGCTGGCTGAAGCTTTCTTT. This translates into CATSRGSWGLAEAFF.

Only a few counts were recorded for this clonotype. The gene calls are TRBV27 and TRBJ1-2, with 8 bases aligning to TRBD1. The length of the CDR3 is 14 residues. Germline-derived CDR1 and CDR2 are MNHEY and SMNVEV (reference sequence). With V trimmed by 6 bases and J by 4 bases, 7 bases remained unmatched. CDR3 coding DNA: TGTGCCAGCAGCCGCGACACAGGGGGCTATGGCTACACCTTC. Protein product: CASSRDTGGYGYTF.

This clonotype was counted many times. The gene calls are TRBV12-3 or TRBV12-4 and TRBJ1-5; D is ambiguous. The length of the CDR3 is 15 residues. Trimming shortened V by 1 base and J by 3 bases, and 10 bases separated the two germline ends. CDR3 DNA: TGTGCCAGCAGTTTAGAGGGTCACCTCAATCAGCCCCAGCATTTT. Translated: CASSLEGHLNQPQHF.

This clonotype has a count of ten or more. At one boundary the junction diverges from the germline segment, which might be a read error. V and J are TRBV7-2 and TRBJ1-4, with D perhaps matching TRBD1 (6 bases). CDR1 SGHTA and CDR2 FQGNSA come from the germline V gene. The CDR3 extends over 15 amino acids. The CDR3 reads CASSSAGTTNEKLFF. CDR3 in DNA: TGTGCCAGCAGCTCAGCCGGGACAACCAATGAAAAACTGTTTTTT.

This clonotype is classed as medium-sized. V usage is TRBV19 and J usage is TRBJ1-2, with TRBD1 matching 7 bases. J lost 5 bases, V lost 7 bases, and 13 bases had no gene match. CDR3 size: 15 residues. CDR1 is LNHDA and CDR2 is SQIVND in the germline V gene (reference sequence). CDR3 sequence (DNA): TGTGCCAGTATCGCCCAAGGGACAGAGGGATATGGCTACACCTTC. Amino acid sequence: CASIAQGTEGYGYTF.

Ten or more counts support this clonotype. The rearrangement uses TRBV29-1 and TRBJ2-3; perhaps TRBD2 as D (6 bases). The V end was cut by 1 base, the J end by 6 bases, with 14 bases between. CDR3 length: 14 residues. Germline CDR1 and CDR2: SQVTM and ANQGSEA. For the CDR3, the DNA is TGCAGCGTTGAAGGGCGGGATACTGTGGATACGCAGTATTTT. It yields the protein CSVEGRDTVDTQYF.

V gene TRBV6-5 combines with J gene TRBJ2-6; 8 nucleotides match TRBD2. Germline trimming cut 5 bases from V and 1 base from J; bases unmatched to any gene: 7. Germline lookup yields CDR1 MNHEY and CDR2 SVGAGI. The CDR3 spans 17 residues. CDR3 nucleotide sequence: TGTGCCAGCAGTCCCGGGACTAGGCCTTCTGGGGCCAACGTCCTGACTTTC. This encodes CASSPGTRPSGANVLTF.

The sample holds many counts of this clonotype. DNA of the CDR3: TGTGCCAGCAGTTTAAGATTAGCGGGAGTGGAGGGTACGCAGTATTTT. It encodes CASSLRLAGVEGTQYF. The rearrangement joins TRBV12-3 or TRBV12-4 to TRBJ2-3; 9 bases line up with TRBD2. The CDR3 runs 16 residues. With V trimmed by 2 bases and J by 8 bases, 11 bases remained unmatched.

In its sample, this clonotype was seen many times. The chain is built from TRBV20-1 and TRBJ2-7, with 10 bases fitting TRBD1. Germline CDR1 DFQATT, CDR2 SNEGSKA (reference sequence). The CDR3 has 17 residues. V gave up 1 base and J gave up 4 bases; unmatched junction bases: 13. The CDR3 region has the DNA TGCAGTGCTAGAGTTGACCGTCTGGACAGGGGGTTATACGAGCAGTACTTC. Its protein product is CSARVDRLDRGLYEQYF.

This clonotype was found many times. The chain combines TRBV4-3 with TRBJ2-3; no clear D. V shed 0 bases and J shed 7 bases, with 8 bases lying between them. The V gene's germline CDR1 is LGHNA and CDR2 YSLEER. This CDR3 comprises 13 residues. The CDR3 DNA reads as TGCGCCAGCAGCCAAGAACGCGATCATACGCAGTATTTT. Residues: CASSQERDHTQYF.

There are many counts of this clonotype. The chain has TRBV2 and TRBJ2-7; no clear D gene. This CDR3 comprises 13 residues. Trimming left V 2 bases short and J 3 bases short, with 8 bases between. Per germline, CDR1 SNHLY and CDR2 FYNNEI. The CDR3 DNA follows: TGTGCCAGCAGTGAACCCTTCAGCTACGAGCAGTACTTC. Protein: CASSEPFSYEQYF.

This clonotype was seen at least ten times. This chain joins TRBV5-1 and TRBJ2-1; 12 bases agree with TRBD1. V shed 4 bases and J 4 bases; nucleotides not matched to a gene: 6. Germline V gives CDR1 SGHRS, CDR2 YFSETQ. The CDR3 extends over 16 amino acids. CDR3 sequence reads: CASSPGTGGFYNEQFF. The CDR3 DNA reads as TGCGCCAGCAGCCCAGGGACAGGGGGCTTTTACAATGAGCAGTTCTTC. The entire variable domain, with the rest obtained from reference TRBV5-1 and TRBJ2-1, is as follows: KAGVTQTPRYLIKTRGQQVTLSCSPISGHRSVSWYQQTPGQGLQFLFEYFSETQRNKGNFPGRFSGRQFSNSRSEMNVSTLELGDSALYLCASSPGTGGFYNEQFFGPGTRLTVL.

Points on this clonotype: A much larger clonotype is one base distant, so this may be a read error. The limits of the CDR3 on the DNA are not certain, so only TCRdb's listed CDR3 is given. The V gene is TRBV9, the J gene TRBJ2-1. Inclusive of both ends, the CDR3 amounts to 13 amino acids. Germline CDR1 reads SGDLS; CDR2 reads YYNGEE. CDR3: CASSVGFGNEQLF.